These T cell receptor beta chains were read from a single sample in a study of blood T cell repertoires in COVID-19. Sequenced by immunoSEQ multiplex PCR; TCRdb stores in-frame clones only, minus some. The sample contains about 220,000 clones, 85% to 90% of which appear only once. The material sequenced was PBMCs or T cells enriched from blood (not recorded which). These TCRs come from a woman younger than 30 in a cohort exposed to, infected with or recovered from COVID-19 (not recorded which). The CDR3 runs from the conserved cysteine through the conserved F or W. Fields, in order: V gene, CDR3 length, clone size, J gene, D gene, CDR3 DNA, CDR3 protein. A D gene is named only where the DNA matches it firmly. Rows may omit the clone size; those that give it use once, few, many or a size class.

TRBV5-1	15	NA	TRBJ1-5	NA	TGCGCCAGCAGCCTCCTAGGGGTCCCTGATCAGCCCCAGCATTTT	CASSLLGVPDQPQHF
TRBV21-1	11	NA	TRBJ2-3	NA	TGTGCCAGCAGCACAGCAGATACGCAGTATTTT	CASSTADTQYF
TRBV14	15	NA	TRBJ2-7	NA	TGTGCCAGCAGCCAAGAAAGACTCAGCTCCTACGAGCAGTACTTC	CASSQERLSSYEQYF
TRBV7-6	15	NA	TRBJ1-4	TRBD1	TGTGCCAGCAGCTCTCCCGACAGGGGCCGCGAAAAACTGTTTTTT	CASSSPDRGREKLFF
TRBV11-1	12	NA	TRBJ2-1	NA	TGTGCCAGCAGCTTAAAAAGGACAGAGCAGTTCTTC	CASSLKRTEQFF
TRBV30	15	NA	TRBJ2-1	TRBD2	TGTGCCTGGAGTGTTTCTAGCGGGAAATACAATGAGCAGTTCTTC	CAWSVSSGKYNEQFF
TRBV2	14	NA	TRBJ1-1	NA	TGTGCCAGCACCGAGGGGGTCCCGGAGACTGAAGCTTTCTTT	CASTEGVPETEAFF
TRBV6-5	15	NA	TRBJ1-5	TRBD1	TGTGCCAGCAGTTACGGGACAGGGAGGGGTCAGCCCCAGCATTTT	CASSYGTGRGQPQHF
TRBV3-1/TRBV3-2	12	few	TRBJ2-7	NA	TGTGCCAGCATTGGTCAGGGCTACGAGCAGTACTTC	CASIGQGYEQYF
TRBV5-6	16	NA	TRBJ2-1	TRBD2	TGTGCCAGCAGCTTGGACAGACTAGCTAGATACAATGAGCAGTTCTTC	CASSLDRLARYNEQFF
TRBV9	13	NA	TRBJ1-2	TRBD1	TGTGCCAGCAGCGTAGAGGGGGCCTATGGCTACACCTTC	CASSVEGAYGYTF
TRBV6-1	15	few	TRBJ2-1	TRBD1	TGTGCCAGCAGTGAAGGGAGGACAGGGGGCAATGAGCAGTTCTTC	CASSEGRTGGNEQFF
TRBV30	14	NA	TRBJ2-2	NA	NA	CAWSPGFGAGELFF
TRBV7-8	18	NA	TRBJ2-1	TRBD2	TGTGCCAGCAGCCGAGAAACTAGCGGGGGGGCCTTCTACAATGAGCAGTTCTTC	CASSRETSGGAFYNEQFF
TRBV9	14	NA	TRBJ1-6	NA	TGTGCCAGCAGCGTAGACAGGCTTAATTCACCCCTCCACTTT	CASSVDRLNSPLHF
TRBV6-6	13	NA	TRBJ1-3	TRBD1	TGTGCCAGCAGGCCGGGACAGAGGGACACCATATATTTT	CASRPGQRDTIYF
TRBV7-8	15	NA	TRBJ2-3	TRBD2	TGTGCCAGCAGCTTAGGCGGGGGGGCGGGAGATACGCAGTATTTT	CASSLGGGAGDTQYF
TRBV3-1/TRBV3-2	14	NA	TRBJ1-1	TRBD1	TGTGCCAGCAGCCTGGGACAGTGGAACACTGAAGCTTTCTTT	CASSLGQWNTEAFF
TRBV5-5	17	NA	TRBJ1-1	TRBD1	TGTGCCAGCACCAGATCCGGGACAGGGATTTTTCACATTGAAGCTTTCTTT	CASTRSGTGIFHIEAFF
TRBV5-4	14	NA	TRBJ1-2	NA	TGTGCCAGCAGCGGAGATGGTGGAAACTATGGCTACACCTTC	CASSGDGGNYGYTF
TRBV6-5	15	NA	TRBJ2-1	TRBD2	TGTGCCAGCAGGACTAGCGGGAGCTCCTACAATGAGCAGTTCTTC	CASRTSGSSYNEQFF
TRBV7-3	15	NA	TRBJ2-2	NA	TGTGCCAGCAGCCCTAACAGGGAGGGCACCGGGGAGCTGTTTTTT	CASSPNREGTGELFF
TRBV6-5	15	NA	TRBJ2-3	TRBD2	TGTGCCACTCTCAGGACTAGCGGGGGGCCAGATACGCAGTATTTT	CATLRTSGGPDTQYF
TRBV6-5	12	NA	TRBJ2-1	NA	TGTGCCAGCAGTCGAATCGGTGGTGAGCAGTTCTTC	CASSRIGGEQFF
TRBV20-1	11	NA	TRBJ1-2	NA	TGCAGTGTGGAGGACAACTATGGCTACACCTTC	CSVEDNYGYTF
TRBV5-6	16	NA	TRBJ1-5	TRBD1	TGTGCCAGCACCCGGTTGGGACAGGATCTCAATCAGCCCCAGCATTTT	CASTRLGQDLNQPQHF